Listed here is a single TCR beta chain. Its antigen is unknown. The data were taken from a study of CXCR3-negative and CXCR3-positive naive CD8 T cells (dated by TCRdb to the late 2010s). About the investigation overall: Approximately 140 million TRB reads were obtained in total, roughly 1.5 +/- 0.3 million reads per library. Diversity and physicochemical repertoire analyses covered 10 to 11 donors pooled from two independent experiments. The TRBV-TRBJ cluster analysis covered naive subsets from about 5 donors and memory cells from 3 donors.

The CDR3 covers 12 residues, taking in both the cysteine and the phenylalanine. The DNA is not on file. CDR1 and CDR2 (SQVTM, ANQGSEA) derive from the germline V gene. Instrument used: NextSeq 550. The Human TCR Profiling Kit (MiLaboratory) was used to prepare UMI-labeled 5' RACE TRB cDNA libraries. The full amount of extracted RNA was used for cDNA synthesis, and the full amount of resulting cDNA was used for PCR amplification. Libraries were prepared in parallel with an identical number of PCR cycles. The paper's processing steps were these. With a minimum of two reads required per UMI, MIGEC and MiXCR pulled out about 50,000 +/- 10,000 unique UMI-labeled TRB cDNA molecules from each library. Each library averaged around 40,000 +/- 10,000 functional in-frame TRB CDR3 nucleotide clonotypes without stop codons. Diversity metrics, including normalized Shannon-Wiener and Chao1, were computed in VDJtools after downsampling to 5000 UMI-labeled TRB molecules per sample. VDJtools computed clonotype-size-weighted physicochemical properties of the central five CDR3 residues: interaction energy, strength, volume and Kidera factor 4. Reprocessed by TCRdb, the reads give a single entry per CDR3 protein sequence, without DNA. TCRdb, not the authors, supplied the V and J calls. The table of this sample itemizes fewer than 80,000 distinct CDR3 sequences. The ten largest clones represent about 1.5% of the sample.

Here is what the overall study found, with its caveats: CXCR3 expression partially decreased after cryopreservation, so most assays used freshly isolated PBMCs. Within the same donor, TRBV-TRBJ usage looked similar between naive CXCR3-negative and CXCR3-positive cells, but memory cells had distinct patterns. Compared with CXCR3-negative naive cells, CXCR3-positive naive cells had TRB CDR3s with higher hydrophobicity (lower Kidera factor 4), lower energy, and higher strength and volume indices. Because surface CD5, which is linked to self-reactivity in mice, was comparable between the naive subsets, TCR interaction strength was also inferred from the physicochemical properties of TRB CDR3s. Both naive subsets had comparably high repertoire diversity, while memory CD8+ T cells had much lower repertoire diversity.

Each CD8+ T cell subset was flow-sorted in triplicate, with some 300,000 cells per subset placed directly into RLT lysis buffer. To exclude memory contaminants, naive CD8+ T cells were stringently defined as CD45RO-CCR7+CD27+CD95-. Using standard density gradient centrifugation, peripheral blood mononuclear cells were isolated from buffy coats. A FACSAria III was used to flow-sort naive CXCR3-negative and CXCR3-positive CD8+ T cells. Total RNA was extracted from sorted cells using an RNeasy Mini Kit. The TCR comes from a human donor in good health. Some clones in this sample may be carry-over from other donors' samples. Sequencing input: naive CXCR3- CD8+ T cells from blood. The cell subset or site label, as the study defines it: CD45RO-CCR7+CD27+CD95- naive CD8+ T cells lacking CXCR3 (TNR3-). This chain joins TRBV29-1 to TRBJ2-5; lacking DNA, the TRBD1 call made by TCRdb goes unchecked. The CDR3 region reads CSVEGQGETQYF. With the rest looked up from the reference TRBV29-1 and TRBJ2-5 genes rather than sequenced, the full variable domain is SAVISQKPSRDICQRGTSLTIQCQVDSQVTMMFWYRQQPGQSLTLIATANQGSEATYESGFVIDKFPISRPNLTFSTLTVSNMSPEDSSIYLCSVEGQGETQYFGPGTRLLVL.